These 12 T cell receptor beta chains came from one sample sequenced in a study of vaccination and CD4 T cells after COVID-19. For these receptors, no antigen is known. Treatment: roughly 10-day PBMC culture with coronavirus spike peptide pools or control peptides (ViraFEST assay). From the unexposed donor, CD4+ T cells were collected ahead of the COVID-19 pandemic (2011-2018). Cultured CD4+ T cell DNA was sequenced using the Oncomine TCR Beta short-read assay. MiXCR, run by TCRdb on the PCR reads, gives a single entry per CDR3 protein. The sample has about 2,200 distinct CDR3 sequences, around a sixth seen once. The sequenced material came from CD4+ T cells from blood, cultured in vitro. Every receptor here comes from a human donor in good health.

The chain couples TRBV5-1 to TRBJ2-3; 12 bases agree with TRBD2. The CDR3 contains 17 residues. CDR1 SGHRS and CDR2 YFSETQ come from the germline V gene. V lost 4 bases, J lost 5 bases, and 11 bases stayed unmatched. The CDR3 DNA reads as TGCGCCAGCAGCGGGATGACTAGCGGGAGTCCCATAGATACGCAGTATTTT. Protein: CASSGMTSGSPIDTQYF.

The V call is TRBV5-1, the J call TRBJ2-1, with 16 positions matching TRBD2. Germline-derived CDR1 and CDR2 are SGHRS and YFSETQ. With 6 bases clipped from V and 9 bases from J, the junction kept 6 bases outside the gene matches. The CDR3 is 15 residues long. CDR3: CASKGLAGGPGEQFF. The DNA for the CDR3 is TGCGCCAGCAAGGGACTAGCGGGAGGGCCGGGTGAGCAGTTCTTC. Combining the CDR3 with reference TRBV5-1 and TRBJ2-1 gives the whole variable domain KAGVTQTPRYLIKTRGQQVTLSCSPISGHRSVSWYQQTPGQGLQFLFEYFSETQRNKGNFPGRFSGRQFSNSRSEMNVSTLELGDSALYLCASKGLAGGPGEQFFGPGTRLTVL.

The chain is built from TRBV5-1 and TRBJ2-7, with D perhaps TRBD2 (5 bases). Germline V gives CDR1 SGHRS, CDR2 YFSETQ. Trimming cost V 7 bases and J 7 bases, with 21 bases left between them. CDR3 length equals 14 residues. The CDR3 bases are TGCGCCAGCTCCCCCGGAACCCTCGGCGGGGAGCAGTACTTC. This translates into CASSPGTLGGEQYF. Using reference TRBV5-1 and TRBJ2-7 for the parts outside the CDR3, the full variable domain is KAGVTQTPRYLIKTRGQQVTLSCSPISGHRSVSWYQQTPGQGLQFLFEYFSETQRNKGNFPGRFSGRQFSNSRSEMNVSTLELGDSALYLCASSPGTLGGEQYFGPGTRLTVT.

This clonotype was found a few times. The genes are TRBV18 and TRBJ2-2, with TRBD1 identical over 9 bases. Germline CDR1 and CDR2: KGHSH and LQKENI. The CDR3 has 16 residues. Losses at the gene ends were 2 bases for V and 1 base for J; bases not matched to a gene: 2. Here the CDR3 DNA reads TGTGCCAGCTCACCAGTGGGACAGGGGAACACCGGGGAGCTGTTTTTT. Translation: CASSPVGQGNTGELFF.

This clonotype is judged medium-sized. The rearrangement links TRBV6-5 to TRBJ1-5; D ambiguous. Germline assignment: CDR1 MNHEY and CDR2 SVGAGI. The germline V and J ends were trimmed by 2 bases and 3 bases, with 14 bases remaining between them. The CDR3 length is 16 residues. CDR3 amino acids: CASSYAPPGNNQPQHF. The CDR3 nucleotides are TGTGCCAGCAGTTACGCCCCCCCGGGGAACAATCAGCCCCAGCATTTT.

The chain joins TRBV12-3 or TRBV12-4 to TRBJ2-1; 12 bases match TRBD2. After removal of 5 bases from V and 0 bases from J, the junction contained 2 bases not matched to a gene. CDR3 length: 16 residues. CDR3 coding DNA: TGTGCCAGCAGTAGGACTAGCGGGGTCTCCTACAATGAGCAGTTCTTC. This encodes CASSRTSGVSYNEQFF.

The rearrangement uses TRBV6-4 and TRBJ2-7; D is possibly TRBD1 (5 bases). Germline CDR1 reads MRHNA; CDR2 reads SNTAGT. V was shortened by 6 bases and J by 0 bases, with 12 bases between the two germline ends. CDR3 length equals 14 residues. The CDR3 bases are TGTGCCAGCAGGAAGGACATAGGCTCCTACGAGCAGTACTTC. It encodes CASRKDIGSYEQYF.

This sequence joins TRBV24-1 and TRBJ2-7; D gene uncertain. This CDR3 has 15 amino acids. Trimming cost V 3 bases and J 0 bases, with 11 bases left between them. The V gene's germline CDR1 is KGHDR and CDR2 SFDVKD. CDR3 sequence: CATSDLDGPSYEQYF. The CDR3 DNA follows: TGTGCCACCAGTGATCTAGACGGGCCCTCCTACGAGCAGTACTTC.

This clonotype was seen a handful of times. This chain joins TRBV6-5 and TRBJ1-3; D remains unclear. The CDR3 sequence is 14 residues long. V lost 2 bases to trimming and J lost 0 bases, with 5 bases between them. CDR1 MNHEY and CDR2 SVGAGI come from the germline V gene. In nucleotides, the CDR3 is TGTGCCAGCAGTTACATGAGCTCTGGAAACACCATATATTTT. Residues: CASSYMSSGNTIYF.

Relative to its sample, this clonotype is large. The chain is built from TRBV27 and TRBJ1-5; 8 bases match TRBD1. V was pared by 5 bases and J by 5 bases, with 8 bases of the junction left unmatched. Germline assignment: CDR1 MNHEY and CDR2 SMNVEV (reference sequence). The CDR3 extends over 15 amino acids. The CDR3 DNA reads as TGTGCCAGCAGTCTCTATGGACAGGGAGATCAGCCCCAGCATTTT. Translated, it gives CASSLYGQGDQPQHF.

The V gene is TRBV5-1, the J gene TRBJ1-1, with D unresolved. The V end was cut by 0 bases, the J end by 3 bases, with 12 bases between. The V gene's germline CDR1 is SGHRS and CDR2 YFSETQ. The CDR3 spans 15 residues. CDR3 DNA: TGCGCCAGCAGCTTGGGGTTTCGGTCTGACACTGAAGCTTTCTTT. The encoded protein is CASSLGFRSDTEAFF.

This clonotype showed up just a few times. The rearrangement joins TRBV19 to TRBJ1-3, with D possibly matching TRBD1 (5 bases). V lost 3 bases and J 0 bases, leaving 9 bases between the germline ends. The CDR3 consists of 15 residues. Per germline, CDR1 LNHDA and CDR2 SQIVND (reference sequence). CDR3 residues: CASSIQGPSGNTIYF. The CDR3 DNA sequence: TGTGCCAGTAGTATCCAGGGACCCTCTGGAAACACCATATATTTT.